These 27 T cell receptor beta chains came from one sample sequenced in a study of blood T cell repertoires in COVID-19. Method: immunoSEQ multiplex PCR; TCRdb's copy keeps in-frame clones and lacks some. The table records some 150,000 clones, approximately 80% of them present only once. The sequencing input was peripheral blood. These receptors all come from a woman aged 80 or over with active or convalescent COVID-19.

The chain uses TRBV4-1 and TRBJ2-1; 10 bases are a match to TRBD1. V lost 5 bases to trimming and J lost 7 bases; unmatched junction nucleotides: 11. This CDR3 has 16 amino acids. CDR1 is MGHRA and CDR2 is YSYEKL in the germline V gene. CDR3 amino acids: CASSKPGQGSLNEQFF. The CDR3, as DNA: TGCGCCAGCAGCAAACCGGGACAGGGGTCCTTGAATGAGCAGTTCTTC.

The chain couples TRBV2 to TRBJ2-2; TRBD1 matches at 7 bases. This CDR3 region has 16 residues. Trimming cost V 8 bases and J 6 bases; bases outside gene matches: 15. Germline CDR1 reads SNHLY; CDR2 reads FYNNEI. CDR3: CASSTGLGQTAGELFF. For the CDR3, the DNA is TGTGCCAGCTCAACTGGGTTGGGACAGACAGCCGGGGAGCTGTTTTTT.

Comments on this clone: Other DNA variants within this sample encode the same CDR3. DNA of the CDR3: TGTGCCAGCAGTCTTCTCTCCTACGAGCAGTACTTC. This translates into CASSLLSYEQYF. This chain links TRBV3-1 (or the pseudogene TRBV3-2) with TRBJ2-7, with unresolved D. This CDR3 region has 12 residues. Germline CDR1 and CDR2: LGHDT and YNNKEL (reference sequence). Trimming cost V 6 bases and J 0 bases, with 6 bases left between them.

The genes are TRBV6-5 and TRBJ1-1; TRBD1 agrees at 9 bases. The junction had 7 bases not matched to a gene; V was cut back by 4 bases and J by 4 bases. Germline-derived CDR1 and CDR2 are MNHEY and SVGAGI. The CDR3 has 15 residues. CDR3 nucleotides: TGTGCCAGCAGTTGGTCGGACAGGGGATCCACTGAAGCTTTCTTT. Translating gives CASSWSDRGSTEAFF.

The chain recombines TRBV28 with TRBJ2-7, with unresolved D. The V end lost 6 bases, the J end lost 4 bases, and 7 bases lay between the germline ends. Looked up from germline, CDR1 is MDHEN and CDR2 is SYDVKM. This CDR3 region has 11 residues. CDR3 protein: CASSLLYEQYF. The DNA for the CDR3 is TGTGCCAGCAGCCTATTATACGAGCAGTACTTC.

The chain couples TRBV18 to TRBJ2-7; 8 positions agree with TRBD1. The trim removed 3 bases at V and 2 bases at J, leaving 3 bases unmatched. The germline V gene encodes CDR1 KGHSH and CDR2 LQKENI. This CDR3 spans 14 amino acids. CDR3 coding DNA: TGTGCCAGCTCACCCCAGGGGGCCGCCTACGAGCAGTACTTC. This sequence encodes CASSPQGAAYEQYF.

The V gene is TRBV19, the J gene TRBJ2-2; 8 bases are shared with TRBD1. This CDR3 has 14 residues. The germline V gene encodes CDR1 LNHDA and CDR2 SQIVND (reference sequence). J was trimmed by 1 base and V by 6 bases; bases with no gene match: 1. CDR3 region: CASRDRGNTGELFF. CDR3 sequence (DNA): TGTGCCAGTAGAGACAGGGGGAACACCGGGGAGCTGTTTTTT. The full variable domain, completed using reference TRBV19 and TRBJ2-2, is DGGITQSPKYLFRKEGQNVTLSCEQNLNHDAMYWYRQDPGQGLRLIYYSQIVNDFQKGDIAEGYSVSREKKESFPLTVTSAQKNPTAFYLCASRDRGNTGELFFGEGSRLTVL.

The chain combines TRBV5-1 with TRBJ2-6; the match to TRBD1 covers 7 bases. This CDR3 has 16 amino acids. Trimming cost V 3 bases and J 0 bases; bases outside gene matches: 3. CDR1 SGHRS and CDR2 YFSETQ come from the germline V gene. The CDR3, as DNA: TGCGCCAGCAGCTCGGACAGGCGCTCTGGGGCCAACGTCCTGACTTTC. Its translation is CASSSDRRSGANVLTF.

This clone was seen more than once but under ten times. The chain combines TRBV6-5 with TRBJ1-2, with TRBD1 matching over 12 bases. The germline V gene encodes CDR1 MNHEY and CDR2 SVGAGI. The CDR3 totals 13 residues. V was clipped by 5 bases and J by 14 bases; unmatched bases: 9. CDR3 region: CASSNPGQGAETF. Written as DNA, the CDR3 is TGTGCCAGCAGTAACCCGGGACAGGGGGCAGAAACCTTC.

This clone was observed a few times. The J gene is TRBJ1-2, the V gene TRBV5-6; the match to TRBD1 covers 9 bases. Germline CDR1 and CDR2: SGHDT and YYEEEE. The V and J ends lost 0 bases and 5 bases, in that order; junction bases with no gene match: 2. The CDR3 totals 14 residues. As DNA, the CDR3 is TGTGCCAGCAGCTTGGACAGGGGGCGATATGGCTACACCTTC. It specifies CASSLDRGRYGYTF.

The chain recombines TRBV5-6 with TRBJ2-7; 7 bases line up with TRBD1. CDR1 SGHDT and CDR2 YYEEEE come from the germline V gene. The CDR3 is 15 amino acids. The ends lost 2 bases at V and 1 base at J; junction bases unmatched: 6. CDR3 in amino acids: CASSLQGFKSYEQYF. The CDR3 bases are TGTGCCAGCAGCTTACAGGGGTTTAAGTCCTACGAGCAGTACTTC.

The chain is built from TRBV3-1 (or the pseudogene TRBV3-2) and TRBJ2-7; tentative D call: TRBD2 (6 bases). This CDR3 comprises 12 residues. The V end lost 1 base, the J end lost 6 bases, and 7 bases lay between the germline ends. Per the germline V gene, CDR1 is LGHDT and CDR2 is YNNKEL (reference sequence). CDR3 sequence reads: CASSQGRGEQYF. In nucleotides, the CDR3 is TGTGCCAGCAGCCAAGGGAGGGGCGAGCAGTACTTC.

V gene TRBV7-9 combines with J gene TRBJ2-2, with 16 bases identical to TRBD2. This CDR3 contains 18 residues. With V trimmed by 4 bases and J by 6 bases, 8 bases remained unmatched. Looked up from germline, CDR1 is SEHNR and CDR2 is FQNEAQ (reference sequence). CDR3 residues: CASSSTGTSGGAAGELFF. DNA for the CDR3: TGTGCCAGCAGCTCCACCGGGACTAGCGGGGGGGCGGCCGGGGAGCTGTTTTTT.

This clone was picked up a small number of times. The chain uses TRBV7-9 and TRBJ1-2; 7 bases are a match to TRBD1. There are 16 residues in the CDR3. V shed 4 bases, J shed 5 bases, and the junction held 13 bases outside the gene matches. Germline loops: CDR1 SEHNR, CDR2 FQNEAQ (reference sequence). The CDR3 DNA is TGTGCCAGCAGCTGGACAGGAGGGGTCGTTGCTTATGGCTACACCTTC. The encoded protein is CASSWTGGVVAYGYTF.

This chain uses TRBV18 with TRBJ1-5; 8 nucleotides align to TRBD1. The J segment lost 4 bases and the V segment lost 2 bases, leaving 7 bases of the junction unmatched. CDR3 length equals 16 residues. Germline CDR1 and CDR2: KGHSH and LQKENI. DNA for the CDR3: TGTGCCAGCTCACCAAAGGACAGGGCGGCTAATCAGCCCCAGCATTTT. This translates into CASSPKDRAANQPQHF.

This clone was detected only a few times. J is TRBJ1-2 and V is TRBV2; perhaps TRBD1 as D (5 bases). CDR3 size: 15 residues. The germline CDR1 and CDR2 sequences are SNHLY and FYNNEI. V gave up 6 bases and J gave up 1 base, with 15 bases separating them. The chain's CDR3 is CASRIEQGVNYGYTF. CDR3 nucleotides: TGTGCCAGCAGGATTGAGCAAGGGGTTAACTATGGCTACACCTTC.

The CDR3 coding sequence is TGTGCCAGCAGCTATCAAGCGGGGGTACCGAATGAGCAGTTCTTC. As protein: CASSYQAGVPNEQFF. V and J are TRBV11-1 and TRBJ2-1; 8 bases line up with TRBD2. The CDR3 contains 15 residues. Germline V CDR1 and CDR2: SGHAT, FQDESV (reference sequence). The trim removed 4 bases at V and 7 bases at J, leaving 9 bases unmatched. The full variable domain, rest sourced from reference TRBV11-1 and TRBJ2-1, is EAEVAQSPRYKITEKSQAVAFWCDPISGHATLYWYRQILGQGPELLVQFQDESVVDDSQLPKDRFSAERLKGVDSTLKIQPAELGDSAMYLCASSYQAGVPNEQFFGPGTRLTVL.

This sequence joins TRBV5-1 and TRBJ1-6; the match to TRBD1 covers 8 bases. Losses at the gene ends were 4 bases for V and 8 bases for J; bases not matched to a gene: 8. The germline CDR1 and CDR2 sequences are SGHRS and YFSETQ. CDR3 length: 15 amino acids. CDR3 sequence reads: CASSQQGVGHSPLHF. CDR3 DNA: TGCGCCAGCAGCCAACAGGGGGTTGGGCATTCACCCCTCCACTTT. The full variable domain, completed using reference TRBV5-1 and TRBJ1-6, is KAGVTQTPRYLIKTRGQQVTLSCSPISGHRSVSWYQQTPGQGLQFLFEYFSETQRNKGNFPGRFSGRQFSNSRSEMNVSTLELGDSALYLCASSQQGVGHSPLHFGNGTRLTVT.

This clone was detected a few times. The chain recombines TRBV30 with TRBJ1-3; D might be TRBD1 (6 bases). From germline, CDR1 is GTSNPN and CDR2 SVGIG (reference sequence). The ends were cut back, 2 bases at V and 2 bases at J, with 10 bases in the middle. The CDR3 runs to 14 residues. As DNA, the CDR3 is TGTGCCTGGAGTCCGGCAGGGGCTGGAAACACCATATATTTT. Protein product: CAWSPAGAGNTIYF.

The genes are TRBV5-5 and TRBJ2-5, with 13 bases matching TRBD2. Germline V gene sequence: CDR1 SGHKS, CDR2 YYEKEE (reference sequence). The CDR3 extends over 16 amino acids. With V trimmed by 1 base and J by 5 bases, 5 bases remained unmatched. CDR3 region: CASSLTSGGAWETQYF. Written as DNA, the CDR3 is TGTGCCAGCAGCTTGACTAGCGGGGGGGCCTGGGAGACCCAGTACTTC.

The table lists this clone with a few counts. The chain combines TRBV10-3 with TRBJ2-3; unclear D gene. The CDR3 is 14 amino acids. V lost 3 bases, J lost 5 bases, and 12 bases lay in between. In germline, CDR1 is ENHRY, CDR2 SYGVKD. This chain's CDR3 is CAISDVVKQDTQYF. CDR3 DNA sequence: TGTGCCATCAGTGACGTGGTAAAGCAAGATACGCAGTATTTT.

The rearrangement links TRBV7-2 to TRBJ1-2; D ambiguous. This CDR3 is 12 amino acids long. The V gene lost 2 bases and the J gene lost 7 bases, with 8 bases spanning the gap. CDR1 SGHTA and CDR2 FQGNSA come from the germline V gene. The CDR3, as DNA: TGTGCCAGCAGCTTATTGTCAGTTGGCTACACCTTC. Translating gives CASSLLSVGYTF.

This clone was seen a few times. V is TRBV6-5 and J is TRBJ2-7; 10 bases fit TRBD1. Trimming cost V 8 bases and J 4 bases; bases outside gene matches: 11. CDR1 and CDR2 (germline): MNHEY, SVGAGI. This CDR3 is built from 15 residues. CDR3 DNA: TGTGCCAGCCGAGGGGAAGGACAGGGGGGGTACGAGCAGTACTTC. It specifies CASRGEGQGGYEQYF.

This rearrangement joins TRBV5-1 to TRBJ2-5; 11 bases map to TRBD1. This CDR3 spans 16 amino acids. V was pared by 4 bases and J by 2 bases, with 7 bases of the junction left unmatched. CDR1 and CDR2 (germline): SGHRS, YFSETQ. Here the CDR3 DNA reads TGCGCCAGCAGCGGGGACAGGGGGTTTCGTCAAGAGACCCAGTACTTC. Encoded protein: CASSGDRGFRQETQYF.

The rearrangement uses TRBV7-2 and TRBJ2-3; 14 bases map to TRBD2. The CDR3 spans 16 residues. The V gene end was trimmed by 5 bases and the J gene end by 7 bases; junction bases not matched to a gene: 8. Germline CDR1 is SGHTA and CDR2 is FQGNSA. Written as DNA, the CDR3 is TGTGCCAGCAGCGCCTCGACTAGCGGGGGGGCTAATACGCAGTATTTT. Translation gives CASSASTSGGANTQYF.

The table lists this clone with a few counts. This chain links TRBV5-4 with TRBJ1-1, with 12 bases matching TRBD1. In germline, CDR1 is SGHNT, CDR2 YYREEE (reference sequence). This CDR3 is built from 16 residues. V shed 0 bases and J 4 bases; nucleotides not matched to a gene: 4. DNA of the CDR3: TGTGCCAGCAGCTTGGGGGGACAGGGGGCACTCACTGAAGCTTTCTTT. The encoded protein is CASSLGGQGALTEAFF. Complete variable domain (other parts from reference TRBV5-4 and TRBJ1-1): ETGVTQSPTHLIKTRGQQVTLRCSSQSGHNTVSWYQQALGQGPQFIFQYYREEENGRGNFPPRFSGLQFPNYSSELNVNALELDDSALYLCASSLGGQGALTEAFFGQGTRLTVV.

This chain joins TRBV4-3 and TRBJ1-3, with unresolved D. Trimming pared 4 bases from V and 1 base from J, leaving 17 bases between. The CDR3 consists of 17 residues. From germline, CDR1 is LGHNA and CDR2 YSLEER. The DNA of the CDR3 is TGCGCCAGCAGCCCAGGTGCAGTAACCAGATCTGGAAACACCATATATTTT. Protein: CASSPGAVTRSGNTIYF.